The T cell receptor (beta chain) under discussion was sequenced for a study of tissue T cells after allogeneic stem cell transplantation. Overall study findings and caveats: TCR repertoires tracked anatomic similarity, regardless of disease or transplant status.

Notes on this clone: What it recognizes is unknown. Germline and genes: mouse. Read data end 1 residue before the CDR3 end; the end is taken from the germline J gene.

This CDR3 contains 16 residues. V lost 4 bases to trimming and J lost 1 base, with 14 bases between them. Germline loops: CDR1 LGHNA, CDR2 YSYQKL. The repertoire was sequenced with immunoSEQ multiplex PCR; TCRdb's copy has only in-frame clones and lacks some. Of approximately 2,200 clones listed, roughly 57% were seen once; the top ten hold more than 65%. Described time point: mouse harvest day 7 after allogeneic transplant. Each mouse received 10^7 T-cell-depleted marrow cells plus 10^6 splenic CD5+ T cells by tail vein. The sequenced sample consisted of spleen. This clonotype was sampled from a female BALB/c mouse given C57BL/6 T cells with graft-versus-host disease after an allogeneic hematopoietic cell transplant. The V and J genes are TRBV2 and TRBJ2-1; possibly TRBD2 for D (6 bases). The CDR3 loop is CASSPRDGGNYAEQFF. CDR3 DNA (partial): TGTGCCAGCAGCCCAAGAGACGGGGGGAACTATGCTGAGCAGTTC.